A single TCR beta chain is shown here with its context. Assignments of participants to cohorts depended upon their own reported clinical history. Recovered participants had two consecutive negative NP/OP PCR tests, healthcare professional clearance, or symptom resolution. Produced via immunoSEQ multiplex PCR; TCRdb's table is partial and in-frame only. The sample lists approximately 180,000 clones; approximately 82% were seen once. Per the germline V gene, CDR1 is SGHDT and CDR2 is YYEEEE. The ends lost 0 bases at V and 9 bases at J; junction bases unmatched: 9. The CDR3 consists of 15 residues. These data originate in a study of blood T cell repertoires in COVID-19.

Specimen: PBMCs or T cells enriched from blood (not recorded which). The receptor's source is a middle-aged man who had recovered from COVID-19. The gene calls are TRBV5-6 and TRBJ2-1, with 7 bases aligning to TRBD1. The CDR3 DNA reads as TGTGCCAGCAGCTTGGTCCACCTTACAGGGGTTGAGCAGTTCTTC. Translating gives CASSLVHLTGVEQFF.